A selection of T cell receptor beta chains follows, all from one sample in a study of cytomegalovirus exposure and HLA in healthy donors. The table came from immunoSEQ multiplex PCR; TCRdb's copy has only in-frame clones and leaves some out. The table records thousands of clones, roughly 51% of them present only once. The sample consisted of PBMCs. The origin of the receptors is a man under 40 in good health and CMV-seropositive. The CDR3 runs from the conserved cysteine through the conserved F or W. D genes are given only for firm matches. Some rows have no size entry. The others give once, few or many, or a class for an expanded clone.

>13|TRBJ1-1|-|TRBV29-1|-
TGCAGCGTTTCCCAGGGAGGGAGCACTGAAGCTTTCTTT
CSVSQGGSTEAFF
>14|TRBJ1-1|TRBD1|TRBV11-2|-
TGTGCCAGCAGCCGAACAGGGGGAGGCACTGAAGCTTTCTTT
CASSRTGGGTEAFF
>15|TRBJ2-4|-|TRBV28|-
TGTGCCAGCAGTTTGGGGGGTTTTGGCAAAAACATTCAGTACTTC
CASSLGGFGKNIQYF
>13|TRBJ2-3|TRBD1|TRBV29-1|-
TGCAGCGCGAAACAGGGGCCCCCAGATACGCAGTATTTT
CSAKQGPPDTQYF
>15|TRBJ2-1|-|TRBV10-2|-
TGCGCCAGCAGTGAAAGCGACCGCTCCTACAATGAGCAGTTCTTC
CASSESDRSYNEQFF
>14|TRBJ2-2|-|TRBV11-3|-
TGTGCCAGCTGCGTCCGAGGGGGCACCGGGGAGCTGTTTTTT
CASCVRGGTGELFF
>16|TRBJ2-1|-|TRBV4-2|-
TGTGCCAGCAGCCCGTCCTCAAACACCGCATACAATGAGCAGTTCTTC
CASSPSSNTAYNEQFF
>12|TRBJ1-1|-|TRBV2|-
TGTGCCAGCAGCGCAGGGTCTGATGAAGCTTTCTTT
CASSAGSDEAFF
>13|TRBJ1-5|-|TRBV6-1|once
TGTGCCAGCAGAGAGAGAGGGAATCAGCCCCAGCATTTT
CASRERGNQPQHF
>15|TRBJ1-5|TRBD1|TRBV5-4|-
TGTGCCAGCAGCTTAGACAGGGGCAGCAATCAGCCCCAGCATTTT
CASSLDRGSNQPQHF